These T cell receptor beta chains were read from a single sample in a study of shared clonotypes between healthy human individuals. The data were produced by immunoSEQ multiplex PCR, yet TCRdb's version contains in-frame clones alone and is incomplete. Here the sample spans around 1.1 million clones, roughly 80% being singletons. Input material: memory CD4+ T cells from PBMCs. These TCRs come from a man aged 18 to 29 in good health. Some clones in this sample may be carry-over from other donors' samples. Each CDR3 is given with its conserved first and last residue. Fields, in order: D gene, V gene, J gene, clone size, CDR3 protein, CDR3 DNA. D genes are given only for firm matches. A row's size may be missing; if present it is once, few, many or a size class.

>TRBD1|TRBV28|TRBJ1-1|-
CASSPWGQGSNTEAFF
TGTGCCAGCAGTCCGTGGGGACAGGGTTCGAACACTGAAGCTTTCTTT
>-|TRBV18|TRBJ2-7|few
CASSPRDGYEQYF
TGTGCCAGCTCACCCCGGGACGGCTACGAGCAGTACTTC
>TRBD1|TRBV4-2|TRBJ2-2|-
CATRDRGPGELFF
TGTGCCACCCGGGACAGGGGGCCCGGGGAGCTGTTTTTT
>-|TRBV21-1|TRBJ2-5|once
CASSPHTGRETQYF
TGTGCCAGCAGCCCACACACAGGGCGGGAGACCCAGTACTTC
>TRBD1|TRBV5-1|TRBJ2-7|-
CASSTGTGADEQYF
TGCGCCAGCAGCACCGGGACAGGGGCGGACGAGCAGTACTTC
>TRBD1|TRBV2|TRBJ1-1|-
CASTGQSNTEAFF
TGTGCCAGCACGGGACAGTCGAACACTGAAGCTTTCTTT
>TRBD2|TRBV6-1|TRBJ2-5|-
CASIPWGEGETQYF
TGTGCCAGCATCCCATGGGGGGAGGGGGAGACCCAGTACTTC
>TRBD2|TRBV28|TRBJ2-1|-
CASRDIAGEQFF
TGTGCCAGCAGAGATATAGCGGGAGAGCAGTTCTTC
>-|TRBV6-5|TRBJ2-2|-
CASSYGQGYTGELFF
TGTGCCAGCAGTTACGGGCAGGGGTACACCGGGGAGCTGTTTTTT
>-|TRBV4-2|TRBJ1-1|-
CASTREGSTEAFF
TGTGCCAGCACCCGGGAAGGGTCCACTGAAGCTTTCTTT
>-|TRBV5-6|TRBJ2-5|-
CASSSTFGGGETQYF
TGTGCCAGCAGCTCCACCTTCGGAGGGGGAGAGACCCAGTACTTC
>-|TRBV7-9|TRBJ2-5|-
CASSFTGPQETQYF
TGTGCCAGCAGCTTCACAGGGCCCCAAGAGACCCAGTACTTC
>-|TRBV19|TRBJ1-2|-
CASTQSGNGYTF
TGTGCCAGTACGCAGTCAGGGAATGGCTACACCTTC
>-|TRBV6-5|TRBJ1-5|-
CASSYISGQPQHF
TGTGCCAGCAGTTACATTTCAGGCCAGCCCCAGCATTTT
>-|TRBV28|TRBJ1-5|-
CASTGGQGPQHF
TGTGCCAGCACGGGCGGTCAAGGGCCCCAGCATTTT
>-|TRBV2|TRBJ1-2|-
CASNPNYGYTF
TGTGCCAGCAACCCTAACTATGGCTACACCTTC
>TRBD1|TRBV29-1|TRBJ1-2|-
CSVEDQDRGPVGYTF
TGCAGCGTTGAAGACCAGGACAGGGGGCCGGTTGGCTACACCTTC
>-|TRBV30|TRBJ2-7|-
CAWSVGGYEQYF
TGTGCCTGGAGTGTGGGTGGGTACGAGCAGTACTTC
>-|TRBV28|TRBJ2-1|-
CASSLRENEQFF
TGTGCCAGCAGTTTACGGGAAAATGAGCAGTTCTTC
>-|TRBV2|TRBJ2-5|-
CASSTTTIQETQYF
TGTGCCAGCAGTACAACGACTATCCAAGAGACCCAGTACTTC
>TRBD1|TRBV5-1|TRBJ2-2|-
CASSSPGQATGELFF
TGCGCCAGCAGCTCCCCGGGACAGGCCACCGGGGAGCTGTTTTTT
>-|TRBV5-5|TRBJ2-7|-
CASSPTWGSSYEQYF
TGTGCCAGCAGCCCGACCTGGGGGAGCTCCTACGAGCAGTACTTC
>-|TRBV5-1|TRBJ2-2|-
CASSLSAASTGELFF
TGCGCCAGCAGCTTGTCGGCAGCATCCACCGGGGAGCTGTTTTTT
>TRBD1|TRBV19|TRBJ2-4|once
CASSSGQGSDIQYF
TGTGCCAGTAGTAGCGGACAGGGTTCGGACATTCAGTACTTC
>-|TRBV4-3|TRBJ2-2|-
CASSQETLFSGELFF
TGCGCCAGCAGCCAAGAGACTCTGTTCAGCGGGGAGCTGTTTTTT
>-|TRBV2|TRBJ1-1|-
CASRDRRGTENTEAFF
TGTGCCAGCAGGGATAGGCGGGGCACCGAGAACACTGAAGCTTTCTTT
>-|TRBV14|TRBJ2-7|-
CASSQEWTLEQYF
TGTGCCAGCAGCCAAGAGTGGACCCTCGAGCAGTACTTC
>-|TRBV7-3|TRBJ2-1|-
CASSLFISTTGAYNEQFF
TGTGCCAGCAGCTTATTCATCAGTACTACCGGGGCCTACAATGAGCAGTTCTTC
>TRBD1|TRBV2|TRBJ1-5|-
CASNFAGGYQPQHF
TGTGCCAGCAATTTTGCAGGGGGCTATCAGCCCCAGCATTTT
>TRBD2|TRBV9|TRBJ2-5|-
CASSVGLAGNQETQYF
TGTGCCAGCAGCGTAGGTTTAGCGGGGAACCAAGAGACCCAGTACTTC
>-|TRBV10-1|TRBJ2-7|-
CASSRDTAYEQYF
TGCGCCAGCAGTAGGGACACCGCCTACGAGCAGTACTTC
>-|TRBV11-2|TRBJ1-1|many
CASSLGSPTEAFF
TGTGCCAGCAGCTTAGGGTCCCCCACTGAAGCTTTCTTT
>TRBD1|TRBV5-6|TRBJ1-2|-
CASSRTGTNYGYTF
TGTGCCAGCAGCCGGACAGGGACTAACTATGGCTACACCTTC
>-|TRBV5-1|TRBJ2-7|once
CASSLVGFEQYF
TGCGCCAGCAGCTTGGTAGGGTTCGAGCAGTACTTC
>-|TRBV6-4|TRBJ2-6|-
CASSNNRASGANVLTF
TGTGCCAGCAGTAATAACAGGGCTTCTGGGGCCAACGTCCTGACTTTC
>-|TRBV28|TRBJ1-1|-
CASRTPGRKNTEAFF
TGTGCCAGCAGGACCCCGGGACGGAAGAACACTGAAGCTTTCTTT
>-|TRBV5-4|TRBJ1-5|-
CASSSRGSNQPQHF
TGTGCCAGCAGCTCCCGGGGAAGCAATCAGCCCCAGCATTTT
>TRBD1|TRBV27|TRBJ1-2|many
CASSLSALTGQHYGYTF
TGTGCCAGCAGTTTATCAGCTCTCACGGGACAGCACTATGGCTACACCTTC
>-|TRBV29-1|TRBJ1-4|-
CSVESPQGEKLFF
TGCAGCGTTGAGTCCCCACAGGGTGAAAAACTGTTTTTT
>TRBD2|TRBV5-4|TRBJ2-3|-
CASSQTSGRSFGTQYF
TGTGCCAGCAGCCAAACTAGCGGGAGGTCGTTCGGCACGCAGTATTTT
>-|TRBV19|TRBJ2-2|-
CATRWATNTGELFF
TGTGCCACTAGGTGGGCTACCAACACCGGGGAGCTGTTTTTT
>TRBD2|TRBV10-3|TRBJ2-2|-
CAITQRLAANTGELFF
TGTGCCATCACTCAAAGACTAGCCGCGAACACCGGGGAGCTGTTTTTT
>-|TRBV5-1|TRBJ2-7|-
CASSPRTASYEQYF
TGCGCCAGCAGTCCTCGGACGGCCTCCTACGAGCAGTACTTC
>TRBD1|TRBV7-2|TRBJ1-2|-
CASSRSWDRVNYGYTF
TGTGCCAGCAGCCGAAGTTGGGACAGGGTTAACTATGGCTACACCTTC